Each of the 32 T cell receptor beta chains below was sequenced from the same sample in a study of beta chain features in type 1 diabetes. General study points: All four CD4+ subsets from Type 1 diabetes patients carried moderately but significantly shorter TCRB CDR3s.

Expressed TCRB transcripts were sequenced because the entire RNA isolate underwent reverse transcription. Only in-frame clones appear in the TCRdb table, and some are missing; sequencing was by immunoSEQ multiplex PCR. The sample consists of a few hundred thousand clones, roughly 17% of them appearing once. These receptors are not linked to any known antigen. The material sequenced was naive CD4+ T cells from blood. The receptor source for this set is a man aged 25 to 40 with type 1 diabetes.

This clone was observed a handful of times. This chain uses TRBV7-2 with TRBJ2-1; tentative D call: TRBD1 (6 bases). Germline-derived CDR1 and CDR2 are SGHTA and FQGNSA. The CDR3 extends over 13 amino acids. Trimming removed 4 bases at V and 4 bases at J, with 8 bases between. The CDR3: CASSSGQYNEQFF. DNA for the CDR3: TGTGCCAGCAGCTCGGGACAATACAATGAGCAGTTCTTC.

This clone was detected a few times. V usage is TRBV29-1 and J usage is TRBJ2-7; the match to TRBD1 covers 8 bases. This CDR3 is built from 13 residues. V was clipped by 6 bases and J by 1 base; unmatched bases: 5. Germline CDR1 is SQVTM and CDR2 is ANQGSEA. CDR3 sequence: CSVLWTGSYEQYF. The CDR3 nucleotides read TGCAGCGTCCTTTGGACAGGGTCCTACGAGCAGTACTTC.

This rearrangement joins TRBV14 to TRBJ2-5; D remains unclear. CDR1 and CDR2 (germline): SGHDN, FVKESK. This CDR3 has 13 residues. Deletions cut 3 bases from V and 1 base from J, with 6 bases between. The CDR3 is CASSQNTQETQYF. In DNA form, the CDR3 reads TGTGCCAGCAGCCAGAACACCCAAGAGACCCAGTACTTC.

The chain employs TRBV5-1 and TRBJ2-1; TRBD2 aligns across 10 bases. The CDR3 contains 15 residues. Germline V CDR1 and CDR2: SGHRS, YFSETQ. J lost 6 bases, V lost 2 bases, and 5 bases had no gene match. The CDR3 nucleotides are TGCGCCAGCAGCTTCTCCCTAGCGGGAGCCAATGAGCAGTTCTTC. It yields the protein CASSFSLAGANEQFF. The full variable domain, rest sourced from reference TRBV5-1 and TRBJ2-1, is KAGVTQTPRYLIKTRGQQVTLSCSPISGHRSVSWYQQTPGQGLQFLFEYFSETQRNKGNFPGRFSGRQFSNSRSEMNVSTLELGDSALYLCASSFSLAGANEQFFGPGTRLTVL.

This clone came up a few times. V gene TRBV14 combines with J gene TRBJ1-3; TRBD1 agrees at 7 bases. CDR3 size: 17 residues. In germline, CDR1 is SGHDN, CDR2 FVKESK. J was trimmed by 0 bases and V by 4 bases; bases with no gene match: 9. This CDR3 is CASSRSRQGFSGNTIYF. The CDR3 nucleotides read TGTGCCAGCAGCCGATCTCGACAGGGCTTCTCTGGAAACACCATATATTTT.

This chain uses TRBV14 with TRBJ2-5; TRBD1 matches at 9 bases. Trimming cost V 4 bases and J 7 bases; bases outside gene matches: 10. This CDR3 has 15 amino acids. The germline CDR1 and CDR2 sequences are SGHDN and FVKESK. The CDR3 is CASSRNPGTGTTQYF. The CDR3 nucleotides are TGTGCCAGCAGCCGAAATCCCGGGACAGGGACGACCCAGTACTTC.

This clone was observed a handful of times. This rearrangement joins TRBV14 to TRBJ2-7; D is possibly TRBD2 (5 bases). The CDR3 contains 12 residues. In germline, CDR1 is SGHDN, CDR2 FVKESK. Trimming shortened V by 0 bases and J by 9 bases, and 9 bases separated the two germline ends. Here the CDR3 reads CASSQDRGRQYF. The CDR3 DNA is TGTGCCAGCAGCCAAGATCGGGGAAGGCAGTACTTC.

The V and J genes are TRBV7-2 and TRBJ2-5; a possible D gene is TRBD2 (5 bases). Per germline, CDR1 SGHTA and CDR2 FQGNSA. The CDR3 totals 15 residues. V lost 3 bases and J 6 bases, leaving 17 bases between the germline ends. This CDR3 is CASSLSAGSRKTQYF. The CDR3 nucleotides are TGTGCCAGCAGCTTGAGTGCGGGCTCCCGGAAGACCCAGTACTTC.

About this clone itself: The sample carries other DNA sequences with the same CDR3. This chain links TRBV5-1 with TRBJ2-3; TRBD2 matches at 10 bases. Trimming took 2 bases from V and 4 from J; bases not matched to a gene: 1. The CDR3 contains 14 residues. Germline CDR1 and CDR2: SGHRS and YFSETQ. Here the CDR3 reads CASSLAGGADTQYF. Here the CDR3 DNA reads TGCGCCAGCAGCTTAGCGGGAGGGGCAGATACGCAGTATTTT.

This clone came up a few times. CDR3 coding DNA: TGTGCCAGCAGCTCACCCGGGACAGGGATATTGAATGAGCAGTTCTTC. Its translation is CASSSPGTGILNEQFF. V is TRBV5-4 and J is TRBJ2-1; TRBD1 matches at 9 bases. With 3 bases clipped from V and 7 bases from J, the junction kept 11 bases outside the gene matches. The germline CDR1 and CDR2 sequences are SGHNT and YYREEE (reference sequence). This CDR3 is built from 16 residues.

This clone was found a few times. The gene calls are TRBV7-2 and TRBJ2-6; a possible D gene is TRBD1 (5 bases). Germline CDR1 reads SGHTA; CDR2 reads FQGNSA. The CDR3 has 17 amino acids. The V end was cut by 3 bases, the J end by 0 bases, with 12 bases between. CDR3 nucleotide sequence: TGTGCCAGCAGCTTCTACGACAGATTCTCTGGGGCCAACGTCCTGACTTTC. It encodes CASSFYDRFSGANVLTF.

The chain links TRBV10-3 to TRBJ2-1; 7 positions match TRBD1. Trimming took 6 bases from V and 2 from J; bases not matched to a gene: 7. Per germline, CDR1 ENHRY and CDR2 SYGVKD. This CDR3 is 15 amino acids long. The CDR3 bases are TGTGCCATCAGAGCGGCCCAGGGGGCCTACAATGAGCAGTTCTTC. Its protein product is CAIRAAQGAYNEQFF.

J is TRBJ2-1 and V is TRBV18; the D gene could be TRBD1 or TRBD2 (6 bases each). The V and J ends lost 6 bases and 5 bases respectively, with 14 bases between them. This CDR3 is built from 14 residues. Germline V gene sequence: CDR1 KGHSH, CDR2 LQKENI. CDR3 sequence: CASSRGQVNNEQFF. CDR3 nucleotides: TGTGCCAGCTCCCGGGGGCAGGTAAACAATGAGCAGTTCTTC.

This chain connects TRBV30 to TRBJ1-2; unclear D gene. This CDR3 has 10 amino acids. Trimming cost V 7 bases and J 8 bases, with 11 bases left between them. Germline V gene lookup returns CDR1 GTSNPN and CDR2 SVGIG (reference sequence). The CDR3 DNA reads as TGTGCCTTGTATCAGGACGGCTACACCTTC. It encodes CALYQDGYTF.

This chain uses TRBV5-1 with TRBJ2-1, with TRBD2 matching 11 bases. The germline gives CDR1 SGHRS, CDR2 YFSETQ. CDR3 length: 15 amino acids. V lost 3 bases and J lost 7; bases outside the gene matches: 6. CDR3 sequence (DNA): TGCGCCAGCAGCTCACTAGCGGGAGACGGGAATGAGCAGTTCTTC. Its translation is CASSSLAGDGNEQFF.

This chain connects TRBV10-3 to TRBJ2-4, with TRBD1 matching 9 bases. The germline V gene encodes CDR1 ENHRY and CDR2 SYGVKD. The CDR3 contains 12 residues. V shed 8 bases and J 8 bases; nucleotides not matched to a gene: 4. The CDR3 nucleotides are TGTGCCATCGGGGACAGGGTGGACATTCAGTACTTC. It specifies CAIGDRVDIQYF.

The genes are TRBV11-2 and TRBJ2-5; D call uncertain. The CDR3 consists of 12 residues. V lost 0 bases, J lost 8 bases, and 7 bases lay in between. CDR1 and CDR2 from the germline V gene are SGHAT and FQNNGV. In DNA form, the CDR3 reads TGTGCCAGCAGCTTAGATAAACGAACCCAGTACTTC. Translating gives CASSLDKRTQYF.

This clone occurred a few times. The chain's CDR3 is CASSLAGSSYEQYF. The CDR3 DNA follows: TGCGCCAGCAGCTTGGCAGGGAGCTCCTACGAGCAGTACTTC. This chain uses TRBV5-1 with TRBJ2-7, with D tentatively TRBD1 or TRBD2 (5 bases each). Germline V CDR1 and CDR2: SGHRS, YFSETQ. The CDR3 has 14 residues. Between the trimmed V and J ends, which lost 0 bases and 0 bases, there was a span of 7 bases.

The chain employs TRBV29-1 and TRBJ1-5; the D gene is possibly TRBD1 (5 bases). Per the germline V gene, CDR1 is SQVTM and CDR2 is ANQGSEA. The CDR3 totals 16 residues. Trimming removed 5 bases at V and 0 bases at J, with 17 bases between. CDR3 sequence reads: CSVRLDSTYSNQPQHF. The CDR3 DNA is TGCAGCGTTAGACTCGACAGTACCTATAGCAATCAGCCCCAGCATTTT.

Only a few counts were recorded for this clone. The chain carries TRBV30 and TRBJ2-1, with 9 bases lining up with TRBD2. Germline V gene lookup returns CDR1 GTSNPN and CDR2 SVGIG (reference sequence). Trimming cost V 2 bases and J 0 bases; bases outside gene matches: 2. The CDR3 extends over 15 amino acids. Here the CDR3 DNA reads TGTGCCTGGAGTCGACTAGCGGACTCCTACAATGAGCAGTTCTTC. Translated: CAWSRLADSYNEQFF. The variable domain in full, with the rest retrieved from reference TRBV30 and TRBJ2-1, is SQTIHQWPATLVQPVGSPLSLECTVEGTSNPNLYWYRQAAGRGLQLLFYSVGIGQISSEVPQNLSASRPQDRQFILSSKKLLLSDSGFYLCAWSRLADSYNEQFFGPGTRLTVL.

The chain couples TRBV18 to TRBJ2-7, with D maybe TRBD2 (5 bases). The germline V and J ends were trimmed by 0 bases and 6 bases, with 15 bases remaining between them. CDR3 length equals 15 residues. Looked up from germline, CDR1 is KGHSH and CDR2 is LQKENI. The CDR3 DNA reads TGTGCCAGCTCACCACCGGCGTCTAGGGCGGGCGAGCAGTACTTC. This translates into CASSPPASRAGEQYF.

This chain connects TRBV2 to TRBJ2-5, with TRBD2 as a possible D gene (5 bases). Between the trimmed V and J ends, which lost 6 bases and 6 bases, there was a span of 17 bases. This CDR3 spans 14 amino acids. The V gene's germline CDR1 is SNHLY and CDR2 FYNNEI. The CDR3 DNA is TGTGCCAGCAGGGCAGACCCGGGGATGCAGACCCAGTACTTC. Translated, it gives CASRADPGMQTQYF. Complete variable domain (other parts from reference TRBV2 and TRBJ2-5): EPEVTQTPSHQVTQMGQEVILRCVPISNHLYFYWYRQILGQKVEFLVSFYNNEISEKSEIFDDQFSVERPDGSNFTLKIRSTKLEDSAMYFCASRADPGMQTQYFGPGTRLLVL.

This clone was counted only a few times. CDR3: CASSLSGNEQFF. CDR3 nucleotides: TGTGCCAGCAGCCTAAGTGGGAATGAGCAGTTCTTC. The V call is TRBV11-2, the J call TRBJ2-1; no reliable D call. Germline V gene sequence: CDR1 SGHAT, CDR2 FQNNGV. The V and J ends lost 5 bases and 7 bases respectively, with 9 bases between them. This CDR3 has 12 amino acids. The full variable domain, its missing parts supplied by reference TRBV11-2 and TRBJ2-1, is EAGVAQSPRYKIIEKRQSVAFWCNPISGHATLYWYQQILGQGPKLLIQFQNNGVVDDSQLPKDRFSAERLKGVDSTLKIQPAKLEDSAVYLCASSLSGNEQFFGPGTRLTVL.

This clone showed up just a few times. CDR3 DNA: TGTGCCAGCAGCTTATTCCCGGGCATTCAGTACTTC. Protein product: CASSLFPGIQYF. The chain is built from TRBV7-8 and TRBJ2-4; D ambiguous. Deletions cut 2 bases from V and 9 bases from J, with 8 bases between. Germline CDR1 SGHVS, CDR2 FQNEAQ. The CDR3 sequence is 12 residues long.

In this sample, this clone turned up a few times. The CDR3 loop is CSVSGGTLLYNEQFF. CDR3 sequence (DNA): TGCAGCGTTTCAGGGGGGACCCTCCTCTACAATGAGCAGTTCTTC. The V gene is TRBV29-1, the J gene TRBJ2-1, with D tentatively TRBD1 (7 bases). Germline V CDR1 and CDR2: SQVTM, ANQGSEA. CDR3 length equals 15 residues. V was pared by 5 bases and J by 3 bases, with 17 bases between.

V usage is TRBV10-3 and J usage is TRBJ1-2, with TRBD1 as a possible D gene (6 bases). V lost 0 bases and J 7 bases, leaving 12 bases between the germline ends. This CDR3 is 14 amino acids long. Germline CDR1 ENHRY, CDR2 SYGVKD. For the CDR3, the DNA is TGTGCCATCAGTGAGTCGACTCAGGGGTCTGGCTACACCTTC. This gives the protein CAISESTQGSGYTF.

The chain has TRBV7-2 and TRBJ2-1, with D maybe TRBD1 (6 bases). The CDR3 is 13 amino acids. Per germline, CDR1 SGHTA and CDR2 FQGNSA. Deletions cut 5 bases from V and 8 bases from J, with 13 bases between. DNA for the CDR3: TGTGCCAGCAGCCTTAGACAGGCCCATGAGCAGTTCTTC. This codes for CASSLRQAHEQFF.

The CDR3 loop is CASSVEDRGTDTQYF. The CDR3 bases are TGTGCCAGCAGCGTAGAAGACAGGGGCACAGATACGCAGTATTTT. V is TRBV9 and J is TRBJ2-3, with 7 bases lining up with TRBD1. This CDR3 spans 15 amino acids. V lost 0 bases and J lost 1; bases outside the gene matches: 2. CDR1 SGDLS and CDR2 YYNGEE come from the germline V gene.

J is TRBJ2-3 and V is TRBV30, with D possibly TRBD2 on 5 matching bases. Per the germline V gene, CDR1 is GTSNPN and CDR2 is SVGIG (reference sequence). The CDR3 has 17 residues. V was shortened by 4 bases and J by 3 bases, with 23 bases between the two germline ends. CDR3 sequence reads: CAWNGADPPYGTDTQYF. The CDR3 DNA reads TGTGCCTGGAATGGAGCGGACCCACCCTATGGGACAGATACGCAGTATTTT.

The J gene is TRBJ2-3, the V gene TRBV7-3; 15 nucleotides match TRBD2. Germline-derived CDR1 and CDR2 are SGHTA and FQGTGA. The CDR3 is 18 amino acids. V lost 5 bases and J lost 4; bases outside the gene matches: 10. CDR3 DNA: TGTGCCAGCAGCCGAGGACTAGCGGGAGGGTCACGGGCAGATACGCAGTATTTT. Its translation: CASSRGLAGGSRADTQYF.

The rearrangement uses TRBV7-9 and TRBJ2-1, with D tentatively TRBD2 (5 bases). CDR3 length: 11 amino acids. V lost 11 bases and J lost 8, with 13 bases in between. The V gene's germline CDR1 is SEHNR and CDR2 FQNEAQ (reference sequence). The CDR3 DNA sequence: TGTGCCGTGAAACGGGGTGATGAGCAGTTCTTC. This sequence encodes CAVKRGDEQFF. The entire variable domain, with the rest obtained from reference TRBV7-9 and TRBJ2-1, is as follows: DTGVSQNPRHKITKRGQNVTFRCDPISEHNRLYWYRQTLGQGPEFLTYFQNEAQLEKSRLLSDRFSAERPKGSFSTLEIQRTEQGDSAMYLCAVKRGDEQFFGPGTRLTVL.

In its sample, this clone was seen a few times. This chain connects TRBV2 to TRBJ1-1; no clear D. Trimming took off 5 bases at V and 1 base at J, with 2 bases between the two ends. CDR1 is SNHLY and CDR2 is FYNNEI in the germline V gene. This CDR3 is 11 amino acids long. The CDR3: CASSPNTEAFF. The CDR3 region has the DNA TGTGCCAGCAGTCCGAACACTGAAGCTTTCTTT.